This entry lists 32 T cell receptor beta chains sequenced from one sample in a study of T cells in Graves' hyperthyroidism and ophthalmopathy. The TCR beta CDR3 regions underwent amplification using RNA transcripts as the source. Primed by the HTBI set, a first-round RT-PCR was run on the TCR CDR3. Via MiXCR, TCRdb re-called the multiplex PCR reads, giving one row per CDR3 protein. The sample includes under 350,000 distinct CDR3 sequences, roughly 23% of them seen just once. The material sequenced was blood. These receptors all stem from a woman aged 50 to 60 with Graves' hyperthyroidism.

This clonotype was observed a single time. The chain couples TRBV12-3 or TRBV12-4 to TRBJ2-5, with a possible D match to TRBD2 (6 bases). This CDR3 spans 13 amino acids. Trimming removed 5 bases at V and 7 bases at J, with 14 bases between. CDR3 DNA sequence: TGTGCCAGCAGTCGGGACTTCGCAAGGACCCAGTACTTC. Its translation is CASSRDFARTQYF.

The table lists this clonotype with many counts. This chain connects TRBV11-2 to TRBJ2-5; no clear D gene. Germline V CDR1 and CDR2: SGHAT, FQNNGV. The CDR3 is made up of 14 amino acids. Trimming removed 2 bases from V and 0 bases from J, with 7 bases in between. The chain's CDR3 is CASSLSNYQETQYF. As DNA, the CDR3 is TGTGCCAGCAGCTTATCCAACTACCAAGAGACCCAGTACTTC. Variable domain in full (rest from reference TRBV11-2 and TRBJ2-5): EAGVAQSPRYKIIEKRQSVAFWCNPISGHATLYWYQQILGQGPKLLIQFQNNGVVDDSQLPKDRFSAERLKGVDSTLKIQPAKLEDSAVYLCASSLSNYQETQYFGPGTRLLVL.

This clonotype was seen more than once but under ten times. This CDR3 is CATLQGSYEQYF. In nucleotides, the CDR3 is TGCGCCACTTTGCAGGGTTCCTACGAGCAGTACTTC. The V call is TRBV10-2, the J call TRBJ2-7; D possibly corresponds to TRBD1 (5 bases). V gave up 10 bases and J gave up 1 base, with 11 bases separating them. This CDR3 is 12 amino acids long. The germline V gene has CDR1 WSHSY and CDR2 SAAADI.

Many counts were recorded for this clonotype. The V gene is TRBV29-1, the J gene TRBJ2-7, with D possibly being TRBD2 (5 bases). Per the germline V gene, CDR1 is SQVTM and CDR2 is ANQGSEA. The germline V and J ends were trimmed by 6 bases and 0 bases, with 15 bases remaining between them. The CDR3 runs 14 residues. In DNA form, the CDR3 reads TGCAGCGTCGTTCACGGACGGGACTCCTACGAGCAGTACTTC. It encodes CSVVHGRDSYEQYF.

The chain is built from TRBV5-1 and TRBJ2-2; D gene unclear. The germline V and J ends were trimmed by 1 base and 3 bases, with 7 bases remaining between them. The CDR3 consists of 14 residues. Germline V gene data show CDR1 as SGHRS and CDR2 as YFSETQ. The CDR3 is CASSLHSDTGELFF. CDR3 DNA sequence: TGCGCCAGCAGCTTGCACTCCGACACCGGGGAGCTGTTTTTT.

This clonotype has a count of ten or more. V is TRBV13 and J is TRBJ2-5, with a possible D match to TRBD2 (5 bases). CDR3 size: 14 residues. Germline loops: CDR1 PRHDT, CDR2 FYEKMQ (reference sequence). Trimming took off 5 bases at V and 5 bases at J, with 15 bases between the two ends. CDR3 coding DNA: TGTGCCAGCAGCCTTTCGAGGGTGTCGGAGACCCAGTACTTC. This sequence encodes CASSLSRVSETQYF.

The chain links TRBV7-2 to TRBJ1-2, with TRBD1 identical over 8 bases. The CDR3 length is 14 residues. The V gene end was trimmed by 2 bases and the J gene end by 11 bases; junction bases not matched to a gene: 10. Germline values: CDR1 SGHTA, CDR2 FQGNSA. This chain's CDR3 is CASSLPGTGLGYTF. CDR3 bases: TGTGCCAGCAGCTTACCCGGGACAGGCCTTGGGTACACCTTC.

This chain joins TRBV28 and TRBJ1-1; D perhaps matches TRBD1 (6 bases). Germline loops: CDR1 MDHEN, CDR2 SYDVKM. Trimming stripped 5 bases from V and 6 bases from J, with 10 bases between. The length of the CDR3 is 12 residues. CDR3 residues: CASSAGGPEAFF. For the CDR3, the DNA is TGTGCCAGCAGTGCGGGGGGCCCTGAAGCTTTCTTT.

The chain carries TRBV28 and TRBJ2-7, with a tentative D call TRBD2 (5 bases). CDR1 MDHEN and CDR2 SYDVKM come from the germline V gene. The ends were cut back, 7 bases at V and 0 bases at J, with 13 bases in the middle. The CDR3 length is 14 residues. The CDR3, as DNA: TGTGCCAGCAATCAAGTAGGGAGCTCCTACGAGCAGTACTTC. It codes for CASNQVGSSYEQYF.

At least ten counts were recorded for this clonotype. The chain combines TRBV18 with TRBJ2-1; D could derive from TRBD1 or TRBD2 (5 bases each). This CDR3 has 13 amino acids. CDR1 is KGHSH, CDR2 LQKENI, per germline. V was pared by 4 bases and J by 8 bases, with 12 bases between. The CDR3 sequence: CASSLRDGDEQFF. The CDR3 region has the DNA TGTGCCAGCTCACTCCGGGACGGGGATGAGCAGTTCTTC.

The chain is built from TRBV5-5 and TRBJ2-7, with D possibly called TRBD1 or TRBD2 (7 bases each). The CDR3 contains 15 residues. The ends were cut back, 1 base at V and 6 bases at J, with 17 bases in the middle. Germline V gene sequence: CDR1 SGHKS, CDR2 YYEKEE (reference sequence). DNA of the CDR3: TGTGCCAGCAGCTTGAGGGGGCCCACGGGGGGCGAGCAGTACTTC. Protein product: CASSLRGPTGGEQYF.

This clonotype has a handful of counts. The V and J genes are TRBV6-4 and TRBJ2-3; D might be TRBD1 or TRBD2, each matching 5 bases. Germline-derived CDR1 and CDR2 are MRHNA and SNTAGT. The CDR3 is 11 amino acids. DNA for the CDR3: TGTTTGGGACCTCGTGCAGATACGCAGTATTTT. Protein: CLGPRADTQYF.

This clonotype has a count of ten or more. The chain combines TRBV28 with TRBJ1-2; 8 nucleotides agree with TRBD1. Germline lookup yields CDR1 MDHEN and CDR2 SYDVKM. The CDR3 loop spans 15 amino acids. V was pared by 5 bases and J by 6 bases, with 11 bases of the junction left unmatched. The CDR3 protein is CASSPHRGSGNGYTF. As DNA, the CDR3 is TGTGCCAGCAGTCCTCACAGGGGGAGTGGGAATGGCTACACCTTC.

The V and J genes are TRBV7-3 and TRBJ2-1, with TRBD1 identical over 8 bases. The germline CDR1 and CDR2 sequences are SGHTA and FQGTGA. This CDR3 has 15 residues. V gave up 8 bases and J gave up 7 bases; unmatched junction bases: 13. The CDR3 DNA follows: TGTGCCAGCTTACCGATCCAGACAGGGGCGAATGAGCAGTTCTTC. Encoded protein: CASLPIQTGANEQFF.

In its sample, this clonotype was seen many times. This rearrangement joins TRBV28 to TRBJ2-2, with a possible D match to TRBD1 (7 bases). Germline CDR1 and CDR2: MDHEN and SYDVKM. V lost 3 bases to trimming and J lost 7 bases, with 15 bases between them. CDR3 length: 15 amino acids. The CDR3, as DNA: TGTGCCAGCAGTTTGGAGGGGGCAGGTGGCGGGGAGCTGTTTTTT. This sequence encodes CASSLEGAGGGELFF.

Details on this clonotype: A single base separates this from a much larger clone, so it may be a read error. The chain uses TRBV5-1 and TRBJ1-5; 7 bases line up with TRBD1. The J segment lost 1 base and the V segment lost 0 bases, leaving 4 bases of the junction unmatched. The CDR3 runs to 16 residues. Germline V gene data show CDR1 as SGHRS and CDR2 as YFSETQ. CDR3 bases: TGCGCCAGCAGCTTGGGTTGCAGGGGGAGCAATCAGCCCCAGCATTTT. Amino acids: CASSLGCRGSNQPQHF.

In this sample, this clonotype turned up a few times. This chain uses TRBV19 with TRBJ2-4, with D maybe TRBD1 (5 bases). The CDR3 runs to 13 residues. The germline CDR1 and CDR2 sequences are LNHDA and SQIVND (reference sequence). Between the trimmed V and J ends, which lost 3 bases and 5 bases, there was a span of 8 bases. CDR3 sequence (DNA): TGTGCCAGTAGTATTGACAGAGAAAACATTCAGTACTTC. It encodes CASSIDRENIQYF.

This clonotype came up a few times. The chain couples TRBV5-4 to TRBJ2-5; 8 positions match TRBD1. The CDR3 has 15 amino acids. Germline CDR1 reads SGHNT; CDR2 reads YYREEE (reference sequence). The J segment lost 5 bases and the V segment lost 3 bases, leaving 9 bases of the junction unmatched. CDR3 residues: CASSSTTGVEETQYF. The CDR3 region has the DNA TGTGCCAGCAGCTCTACGACAGGGGTTGAGGAGACCCAGTACTTC.

This clonotype was observed a few times. The rearrangement links TRBV3-1 to TRBJ1-5; D is uncertain. The CDR3 has 15 amino acids. V lost 0 bases, J lost 3 bases, and 9 bases lay in between. In germline, CDR1 is LGHDT, CDR2 YNNKEL (reference sequence). CDR3 DNA sequence: TGTGCCAGCAGCCAAGATAGGGCAGTCAATCAGCCCCAGCATTTT. Residues: CASSQDRAVNQPQHF.

This clonotype was recorded at least ten times. The J gene is TRBJ2-5, the V gene TRBV12-3 or TRBV12-4; TRBD2 aligns across 13 bases. CDR3 size: 15 residues. After removal of 6 bases from V and 4 bases from J, the junction contained 5 bases not matched to a gene. This chain's CDR3 is CASSPLAGGVETQYF. In nucleotides, the CDR3 is TGTGCCAGCAGCCCACTAGCGGGGGGGGTAGAGACCCAGTACTTC.

This clonotype was seen many times. The CDR3 coding sequence is TGTGCCAGCGGCCTACTAGCGGGCGACCCGGAGGATACGCAGTATTTT. It specifies CASGLLAGDPEDTQYF. The chain links TRBV6-1 to TRBJ2-3; 9 bases fit TRBD2. The J segment lost 6 bases and the V segment lost 8 bases, leaving 15 bases of the junction unmatched. The CDR3 extends over 16 amino acids. The germline V gene encodes CDR1 MNHNS and CDR2 SASEGT.

This clonotype was seen many times. The chain is built from TRBV11-3 and TRBJ2-5; TRBD1 matches 9 bases. Germline V gene lookup returns CDR1 SGHNT and CDR2 YENEEA. CDR3 size: 15 residues. V shed 4 bases, J shed 2 bases, and the junction held 5 bases outside the gene matches. Here the CDR3 DNA reads TGTGCCAGCAGCTCGGGACAGGGAGGTCAAGAGACCCAGTACTTC. It translates to CASSSGQGGQETQYF.

The sample holds many counts of this clonotype. The chain is built from TRBV11-2 and TRBJ2-7; D remains unclear. The V end lost 4 bases, the J end lost 0 bases, and 16 bases lay between the germline ends. The CDR3 consists of 16 residues. Germline-derived CDR1 and CDR2 are SGHAT and FQNNGV. The CDR3 protein is CASSSQGPGVSYEQYF. For the CDR3, the DNA is TGTGCCAGCAGCTCCCAAGGCCCAGGCGTCTCCTACGAGCAGTACTTC.

The chain links TRBV7-2 to TRBJ2-7; 7 bases align to TRBD2. V was pared by 4 bases and J by 2 bases, with 5 bases of the junction left unmatched. Germline CDR1 reads SGHTA; CDR2 reads FQGNSA. CDR3 size: 14 residues. This chain's CDR3 is CASSSGLLPYEQYF. The CDR3 DNA reads as TGTGCCAGCAGCTCGGGACTACTCCCCTACGAGCAGTACTTC.

The chain has TRBV3-1 and TRBJ2-5, with 12 bases matching TRBD2. Germline values: CDR1 LGHDT, CDR2 YNNKEL (reference sequence). The CDR3 is 16 residues long. The trim removed 4 bases at V and 7 bases at J, leaving 10 bases unmatched. CDR3: CASSPRTSGIPVTQYF. The CDR3 DNA reads as TGTGCCAGCAGCCCGAGGACTAGCGGGATCCCGGTGACCCAGTACTTC.

This clonotype was counted at least ten times. The rearrangement links TRBV7-8 to TRBJ2-5; 7 positions match TRBD2. The J segment lost 12 bases and the V segment lost 0 bases, leaving 13 bases of the junction unmatched. This CDR3 region has 15 residues. CDR1 SGHVS and CDR2 FQNEAQ come from the germline V gene. CDR3 coding DNA: TGTGCCAGCAGCTTAGCTTCCGGGACTACACCCGGGGAGTACTTC. Its protein product is CASSLASGTTPGEYF.

This clonotype was seen at least ten times. The genes are TRBV6-1 and TRBJ2-1, with 10 positions matching TRBD2. V gave up 1 base and J gave up 9 bases; unmatched junction bases: 9. CDR3 length: 16 amino acids. The germline V gene encodes CDR1 MNHNS and CDR2 SASEGT. The CDR3 DNA reads TGTGCCAGCAGTGAAGGAAGGCTAGCGGGAGATGGTGAGCAGTTCTTC. Amino acid sequence: CASSEGRLAGDGEQFF.

This clonotype was seen repeatedly, ten times or more. V usage is TRBV30 and J usage is TRBJ1-1; weak D call: TRBD1 (5 bases). Trimming shortened V by 5 bases and J by 11 bases, and 24 bases separated the two germline ends. The CDR3 is made up of 14 amino acids. Germline CDR1 is GTSNPN and CDR2 is SVGIG (reference sequence). The CDR3 sequence: CAWEGPHTGANAFF. The CDR3 DNA is TGTGCCTGGGAGGGGCCTCACACCGGGGCTAACGCTTTCTTT.

The chain uses TRBV11-2 and TRBJ2-1, with 10 bases fitting TRBD2. The CDR3 loop spans 18 amino acids. Germline assignment: CDR1 SGHAT and CDR2 FQNNGV. Trimming removed 5 bases from V and 0 bases from J; junction bases left unmatched: 10. The CDR3 loop reads CASSRTSGTRSSYNEQFF. CDR3 bases: TGTGCCAGCAGCAGGACTAGCGGCACACGGAGCTCCTACAATGAGCAGTTCTTC.

The chain combines TRBV6-1 with TRBJ1-5; no clear D gene. In germline, CDR1 is MNHNS, CDR2 SASEGT. CDR3 length equals 11 residues. The V end was cut by 4 bases, the J end by 6 bases, with 4 bases between. This chain's CDR3 is CASSASQPQHF. The CDR3 nucleotides are TGTGCCAGCAGTGCGAGTCAGCCCCAGCATTTT.

This clonotype was counted many times. The chain couples TRBV7-9 to TRBJ1-2; tentatively, D is TRBD1 (5 bases). CDR3 size: 14 residues. Trimming removed 3 bases at V and 7 bases at J, with 15 bases between. Germline CDR1 and CDR2: SEHNR and FQNEAQ (reference sequence). The CDR3 region is CASSLQGSGAGYTF. Here the CDR3 DNA reads TGTGCCAGCAGCTTGCAGGGTAGCGGTGCTGGCTACACCTTC.

There are many counts of this clonotype. The gene calls are TRBV18 and TRBJ2-3, with TRBD2 matching 11 bases. The CDR3 runs 15 residues. Germline lookup yields CDR1 KGHSH and CDR2 LQKENI. V lost 5 bases to trimming and J lost 1 base; unmatched junction nucleotides: 2. CDR3 region: CASSTSGSRTDTQYF. CDR3 DNA sequence: TGTGCCAGCTCAACTAGCGGGAGTCGCACAGATACGCAGTATTTT.